Here is one T cell receptor beta chain with its context. This record comes from a study of blood T cell repertoires in COVID-19. CDR3 length: 14 amino acids. Trimming at V came to 4 bases and at J to 2 bases, leaving 5 bases not matched to a gene. Per germline, CDR1 SGHTA and CDR2 FQGNSA. The assay was immunoSEQ multiplex PCR, and TCRdb's table has in-frame clones only and misses some. The repertoire holds 60,000 to 85,000 clones, 70% to 90% seen once, with 3.4% in the top ten. The rearrangement uses TRBV7-2 and TRBJ2-7; 7 bases fit TRBD2. This receptor was identified in a woman in her fifties or sixties with COVID-19, enrolled during active disease. The sequenced material came from peripheral blood. The CDR3 region is CASSSGTTAYEQYF. DNA for the CDR3: TGTGCCAGCAGCTCTGGGACTACCGCCTACGAGCAGTACTTC.